These 11 T cell receptor beta chains originate from one sample sequenced in a study of shared clonotypes between healthy human individuals. Naive CD8 cells comprised CD45RO-negative, CCR7-positively selected cells, excluding terminally differentiated effector memory CD45RA+ cells. TCRdb's table, derived via immunoSEQ multiplex PCR, lists solely in-frame clones and lacks some. Here the sample spans roughly 770,000 clones, 96% being singletons. The sample taken for sequencing was naive CD8+ T cells sorted from blood. Receptors originate from a man younger than 40 in good health.

A remark on this clone: A read error may produce the germline difference seen at one junction end. The chain carries TRBV7-9 and TRBJ2-3; D unresolved. The germline CDR1 and CDR2 sequences are SEHNR and FQNEAQ (reference sequence). There are 11 residues in the CDR3. The DNA of the CDR3 is TGTGCCAGCAGTTCGGATAAACGCCTGAATTTT. This gives the protein CASSSDKRLNF.

The chain has TRBV4-1 and TRBJ2-1; D ambiguous. V lost 1 base and J 6 bases, leaving 13 bases between the germline ends. There are 15 residues in the CDR3. Germline lookup yields CDR1 MGHRA and CDR2 YSYEKL. CDR3 protein: CASSQGLLDTNEQFF. For the CDR3, the DNA is TGCGCCAGCAGCCAAGGGTTACTTGACACCAATGAGCAGTTCTTC.

The CDR3 sequence: CASSLRGQIEAFF. As DNA, the CDR3 is TGCGCCAGCAGTTTGAGAGGACAGATTGAAGCTTTCTTT. The chain combines TRBV5-1 with TRBJ1-1; D is perhaps TRBD1 (6 bases). V lost 5 bases and J 7 bases, leaving 15 bases between the germline ends. Germline V lookup: CDR1 SGHRS, CDR2 YFSETQ. The CDR3 is made up of 13 amino acids.

This clone appeared once. The chain links TRBV18 to TRBJ2-1; D may be TRBD2 (6 bases). The germline V gene encodes CDR1 KGHSH and CDR2 LQKENI. The V and J ends lost 3 bases and 0 bases respectively, with 15 bases between them. This CDR3 comprises 17 residues. CDR3 sequence: CASSPGDGGPSYNEQFF. CDR3 sequence (DNA): TGTGCCAGCTCACCGGGGGACGGAGGGCCCTCCTACAATGAGCAGTTCTTC.

This clone was counted a single time. The genes are TRBV11-3 and TRBJ2-1, with D perhaps TRBD2 (5 bases). Germline CDR1 SGHNT, CDR2 YENEEA. V was shortened by 4 bases and J by 9 bases, with 19 bases between the two germline ends. CDR3 size: 15 residues. CDR3 region: CASSSPSGSKGEQFF. DNA for the CDR3: TGTGCCAGCAGCTCCCCTAGTGGGAGTAAGGGTGAGCAGTTCTTC.

The V and J genes are TRBV5-4 and TRBJ2-2; 9 bases map to TRBD1. CDR3 length: 16 amino acids. From germline, CDR1 is SGHNT and CDR2 YYREEE (reference sequence). V lost 2 bases and J lost 3; bases outside the gene matches: 5. This chain's CDR3 is CASSLKDRGYTGELFF. The DNA for the CDR3 is TGTGCCAGCAGCTTAAAGGACAGGGGATACACCGGGGAGCTGTTTTTT.

The V call is TRBV27, the J call TRBJ2-1; tentatively, D is TRBD1 or TRBD2 (6 bases each). Germline V gene sequence: CDR1 MNHEY, CDR2 SMNVEV (reference sequence). The CDR3 has 16 amino acids. V lost 0 bases to trimming and J lost 7 bases, with 16 bases between them. The CDR3 DNA sequence: TGTGCCAGCAGTTTATCGTGGGGGGCAGTTTTGAATGAGCAGTTCTTC. Translation: CASSLSWGAVLNEQFF.

The rearrangement links TRBV2 to TRBJ2-1, with 7 bases identical to TRBD1. The CDR3 spans 14 residues. The trim removed 8 bases at V and 8 bases at J, leaving 12 bases unmatched. Germline V gene sequence: CDR1 SNHLY, CDR2 FYNNEI. CDR3: CASPSTGVLDEQFF. For the CDR3, the DNA is TGTGCCAGCCCAAGTACAGGGGTCTTGGATGAGCAGTTCTTC. The whole variable domain, filled in from reference TRBV2 and TRBJ2-1, reads EPEVTQTPSHQVTQMGQEVILRCVPISNHLYFYWYRQILGQKVEFLVSFYNNEISEKSEIFDDQFSVERPDGSNFTLKIRSTKLEDSAMYFCASPSTGVLDEQFFGPGTRLTVL.

This clone is a singleton in its sample. The genes are TRBV7-8 and TRBJ2-7; 10 bases are a match to TRBD1. The CDR3 loop spans 14 amino acids. V was pared by 3 bases and J by 5 bases, with 4 bases of the junction left unmatched. Germline lookup yields CDR1 SGHVS and CDR2 FQNEAQ. The CDR3 DNA reads TGTGCCAGCAGCTTTCGGACAGGGGGGCACGAGCAGTACTTC. This translates into CASSFRTGGHEQYF.

The V and J genes are TRBV6-5 and TRBJ2-1; TRBD2 matches at 8 bases. The CDR3 has 15 amino acids. V trimming: 6 bases; J trimming: 2 bases; junction bases outside the gene matches: 6. Germline values: CDR1 MNHEY, CDR2 SVGAGI. As DNA, the CDR3 is TGTGCCAGCAGCAAACTAGCGGTACCCTACAATGAGCAGTTCTTC. Protein sequence: CASSKLAVPYNEQFF.

This clone was seen just once. This rearrangement joins TRBV10-2 to TRBJ2-3, with 9 bases fitting TRBD2. Germline trimming cut 10 bases from V and 2 bases from J; bases unmatched to any gene: 10. Germline CDR1 reads WSHSY; CDR2 reads SAAADI. The CDR3 length is 15 residues. DNA for the CDR3: TGCGCCACTCTTTCCGGGACTAGCTTCACAGATACGCAGTATTTT. Translating gives CATLSGTSFTDTQYF.